This T cell receptor beta chain was documented in a study of T-cell memory formation after mild COVID-19. Study-wide background: Largely donor-specific sequence clusters came from a couple of donors. Study findings and constraints: Detection of some responders pre-infection suggested pre-existing cross-reactive memory T cells participated. Shrinking CD4+ clones were chiefly CM and EM; CD8+ ones were chiefly EMRA.

TCR alpha and TCR beta cDNA libraries carrying sample barcodes and UMIs came from 5'RACE with constant-segment primers. Using its own MiXCR run on the 5' RACE reads, TCRdb lists one record per CDR3 protein. The sample lists around 510,000 distinct CDR3 sequences, less than 25% occurring once. This clonotype came up many times. The antigen is not known. J gave up 3 bases and V 5 bases, and 3 bases lay outside the gene matches. Germline V gene data show CDR1 as SGHTA and CDR2 as FQGTGA. This CDR3 is built from 15 residues. The sample comprised PBMCs or a T cell subset sorted from them (not recorded which). The chain has TRBV7-3 and TRBJ2-1; 11 bases map to TRBD1. The clonotype comes from an adult woman who had mild COVID-19 (a few samples of this study predate the infection). Cell type and time point are not known. The CDR3 loop is CASSVGTGGYNEQFF. CDR3 DNA sequence: TGTGCCAGCAGCGTTGGGACAGGGGGCTACAATGAGCAGTTCTTC.